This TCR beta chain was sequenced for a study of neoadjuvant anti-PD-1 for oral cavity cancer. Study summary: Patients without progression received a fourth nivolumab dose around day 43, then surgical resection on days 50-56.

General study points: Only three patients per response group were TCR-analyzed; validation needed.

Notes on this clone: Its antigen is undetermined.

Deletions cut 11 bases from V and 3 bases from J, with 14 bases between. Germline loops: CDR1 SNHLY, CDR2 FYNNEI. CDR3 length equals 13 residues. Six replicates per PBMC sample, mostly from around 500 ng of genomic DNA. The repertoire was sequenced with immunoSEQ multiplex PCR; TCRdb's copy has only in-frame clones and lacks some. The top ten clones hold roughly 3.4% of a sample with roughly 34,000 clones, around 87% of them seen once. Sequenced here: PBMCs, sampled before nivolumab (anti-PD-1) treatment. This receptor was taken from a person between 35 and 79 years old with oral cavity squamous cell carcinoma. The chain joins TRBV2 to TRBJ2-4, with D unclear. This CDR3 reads CAVDVEDKNIQYF. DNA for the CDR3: TGTGCCGTCGACGTCGAGGACAAAAACATTCAGTACTTC.